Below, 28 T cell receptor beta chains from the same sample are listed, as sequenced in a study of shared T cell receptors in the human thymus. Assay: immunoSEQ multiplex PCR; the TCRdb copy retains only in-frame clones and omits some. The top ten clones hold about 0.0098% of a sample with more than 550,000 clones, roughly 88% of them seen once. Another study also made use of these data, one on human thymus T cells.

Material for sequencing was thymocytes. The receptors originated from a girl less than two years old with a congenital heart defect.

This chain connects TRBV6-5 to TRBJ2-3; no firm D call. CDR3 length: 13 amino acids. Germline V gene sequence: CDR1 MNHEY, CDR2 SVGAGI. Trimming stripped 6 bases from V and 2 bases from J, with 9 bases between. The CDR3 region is CASSPVLTDTQYF. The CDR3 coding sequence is TGTGCCAGCAGCCCAGTCCTCACAGATACGCAGTATTTT.

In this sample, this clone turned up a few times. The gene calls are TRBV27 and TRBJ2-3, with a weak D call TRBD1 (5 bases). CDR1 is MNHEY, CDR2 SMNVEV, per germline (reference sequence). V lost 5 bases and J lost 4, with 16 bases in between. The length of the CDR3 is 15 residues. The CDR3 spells CASSHRGYGPDTQYF. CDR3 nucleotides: TGTGCCAGCAGTCATAGGGGCTACGGCCCAGATACGCAGTATTTT.

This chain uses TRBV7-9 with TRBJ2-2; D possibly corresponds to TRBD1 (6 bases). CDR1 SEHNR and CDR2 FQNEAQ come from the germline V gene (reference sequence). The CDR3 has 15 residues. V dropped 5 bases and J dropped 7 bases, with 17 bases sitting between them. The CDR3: CASSQEWTVNGELFF. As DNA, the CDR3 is TGTGCCAGCAGCCAAGAGTGGACAGTAAACGGGGAGCTGTTTTTT. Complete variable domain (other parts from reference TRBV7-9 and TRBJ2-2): DTGVSQNPRHKITKRGQNVTFRCDPISEHNRLYWYRQTLGQGPEFLTYFQNEAQLEKSRLLSDRFSAERPKGSFSTLEIQRTEQGDSAMYLCASSQEWTVNGELFFGEGSRLTVL.

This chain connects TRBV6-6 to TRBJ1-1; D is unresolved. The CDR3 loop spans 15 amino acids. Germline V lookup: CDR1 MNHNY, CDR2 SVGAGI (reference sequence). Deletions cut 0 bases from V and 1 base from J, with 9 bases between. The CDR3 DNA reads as TGTGCCAGCAGTTACTCTAGCCAGACGAACACTGAAGCTTTCTTT. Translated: CASSYSSQTNTEAFF.

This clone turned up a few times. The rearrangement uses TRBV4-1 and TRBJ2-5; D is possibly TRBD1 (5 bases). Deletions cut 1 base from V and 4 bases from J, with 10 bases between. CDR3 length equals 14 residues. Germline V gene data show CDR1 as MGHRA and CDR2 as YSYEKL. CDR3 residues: CASSQGVRAETQYF. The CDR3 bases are TGCGCCAGCAGCCAAGGGGTCAGGGCAGAGACCCAGTACTTC.

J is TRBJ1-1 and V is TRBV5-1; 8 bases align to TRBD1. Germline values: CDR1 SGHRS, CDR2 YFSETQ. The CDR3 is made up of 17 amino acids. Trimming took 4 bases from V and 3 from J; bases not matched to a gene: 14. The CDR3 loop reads CASSIRGQGWVDTEAFF. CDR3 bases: TGCGCCAGCAGCATTCGAGGACAGGGATGGGTGGACACTGAAGCTTTCTTT.

The CDR3 spells CASRATSGGGTDTQYF. The CDR3 bases are TGCGCCAGCAGGGCGACTAGCGGGGGGGGCACAGATACGCAGTATTTT. The rearrangement joins TRBV10-1 to TRBJ2-3, with 14 bases lining up with TRBD2. Germline trimming cut 6 bases from V and 1 base from J; bases unmatched to any gene: 3. The V gene's germline CDR1 is WNHNN and CDR2 SYGVQD (reference sequence). The CDR3 runs to 16 residues.

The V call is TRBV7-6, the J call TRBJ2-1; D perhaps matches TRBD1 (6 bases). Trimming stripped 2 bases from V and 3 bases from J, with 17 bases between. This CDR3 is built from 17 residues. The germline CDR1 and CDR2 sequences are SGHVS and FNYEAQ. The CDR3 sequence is CASSLYWDILVYNEQFF. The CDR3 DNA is TGTGCCAGCAGCTTATATTGGGACATCCTCGTCTACAATGAGCAGTTCTTC.

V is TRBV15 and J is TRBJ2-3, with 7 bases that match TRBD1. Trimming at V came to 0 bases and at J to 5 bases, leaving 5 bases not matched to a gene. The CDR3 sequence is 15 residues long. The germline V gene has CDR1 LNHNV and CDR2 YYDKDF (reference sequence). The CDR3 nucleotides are TGTGCCACCAGCAGAGAGACTACAGGGGAAGATACGCAGTATTTT. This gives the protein CATSRETTGEDTQYF.

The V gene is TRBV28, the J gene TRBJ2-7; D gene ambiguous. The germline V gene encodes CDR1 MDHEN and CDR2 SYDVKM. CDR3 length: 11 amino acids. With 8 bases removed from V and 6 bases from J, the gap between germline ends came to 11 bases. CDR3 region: CASPPPSEQYF. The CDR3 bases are TGTGCCAGCCCCCCACCGAGCGAGCAGTACTTC.

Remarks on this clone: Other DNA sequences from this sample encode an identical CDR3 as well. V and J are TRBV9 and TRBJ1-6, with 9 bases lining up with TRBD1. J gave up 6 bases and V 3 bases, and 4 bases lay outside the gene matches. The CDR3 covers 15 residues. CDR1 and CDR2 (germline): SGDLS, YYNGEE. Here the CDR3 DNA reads TGTGCCAGCAGCGGGACAGGGGTCGGTAATTCACCCCTCCACTTT. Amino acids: CASSGTGVGNSPLHF.

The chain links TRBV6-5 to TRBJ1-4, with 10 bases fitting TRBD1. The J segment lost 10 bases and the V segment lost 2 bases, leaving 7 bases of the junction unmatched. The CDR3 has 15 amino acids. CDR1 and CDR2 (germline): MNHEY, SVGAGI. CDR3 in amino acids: CASSYVNRTGGKLFF. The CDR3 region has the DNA TGTGCCAGCAGTTACGTGAACCGGACAGGGGGAAAACTGTTTTTT.

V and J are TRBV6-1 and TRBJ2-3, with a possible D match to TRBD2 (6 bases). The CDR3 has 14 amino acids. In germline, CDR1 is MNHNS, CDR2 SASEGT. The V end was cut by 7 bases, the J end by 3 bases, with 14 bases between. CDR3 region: CASIRARGTDTQYF. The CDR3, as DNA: TGTGCCAGCATCAGGGCCCGGGGGACAGATACGCAGTATTTT.

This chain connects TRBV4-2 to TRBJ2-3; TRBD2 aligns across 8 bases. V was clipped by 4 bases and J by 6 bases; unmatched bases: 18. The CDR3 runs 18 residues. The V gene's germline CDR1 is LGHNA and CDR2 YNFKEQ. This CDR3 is CASSLQRGGGPPTDTQYF. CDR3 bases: TGTGCCAGCAGCCTCCAGCGGGGCGGGGGGCCCCCAACGGATACGCAGTATTTT.

The CDR3 loop reads CASSFAGPNSNQPQHF. The CDR3 DNA is TGTGCCAGCAGCTTTGCGGGCCCGAATAGCAATCAGCCCCAGCATTTT. The chain is built from TRBV5-6 and TRBJ1-5; D not certain. V gave up 2 bases and J gave up 0 bases, with 12 bases separating them. Germline values: CDR1 SGHDT, CDR2 YYEEEE. The CDR3 consists of 16 residues.

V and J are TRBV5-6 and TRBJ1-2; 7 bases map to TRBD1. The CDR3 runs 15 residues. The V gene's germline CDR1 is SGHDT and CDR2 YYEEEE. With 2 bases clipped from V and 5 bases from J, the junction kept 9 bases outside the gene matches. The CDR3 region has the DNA TGTGCCAGCAGCTTATCGACAGGGTCGCTTTATGGCTACACCTTC. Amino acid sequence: CASSLSTGSLYGYTF.

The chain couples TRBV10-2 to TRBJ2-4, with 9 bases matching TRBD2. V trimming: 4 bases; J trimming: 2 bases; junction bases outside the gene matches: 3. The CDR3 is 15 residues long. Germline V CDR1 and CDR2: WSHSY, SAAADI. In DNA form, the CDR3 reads TGCGCCAGCAGTGGCGGGGGGGCTTCCAAAAACATTCAGTACTTC. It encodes CASSGGGASKNIQYF.

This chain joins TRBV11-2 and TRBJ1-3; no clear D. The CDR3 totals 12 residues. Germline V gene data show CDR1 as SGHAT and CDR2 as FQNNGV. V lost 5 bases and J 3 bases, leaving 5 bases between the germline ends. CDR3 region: CASSLNGNTIYF. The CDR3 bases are TGTGCCAGCAGCCTAAATGGAAACACCATATATTTT.

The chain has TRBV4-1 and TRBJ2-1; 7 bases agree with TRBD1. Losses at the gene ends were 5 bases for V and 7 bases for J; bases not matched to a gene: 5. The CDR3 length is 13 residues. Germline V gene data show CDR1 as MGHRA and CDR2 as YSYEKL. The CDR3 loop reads CASSEQGLNEQFF. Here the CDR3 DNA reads TGCGCCAGCAGCGAACAGGGGTTGAATGAGCAGTTCTTC.

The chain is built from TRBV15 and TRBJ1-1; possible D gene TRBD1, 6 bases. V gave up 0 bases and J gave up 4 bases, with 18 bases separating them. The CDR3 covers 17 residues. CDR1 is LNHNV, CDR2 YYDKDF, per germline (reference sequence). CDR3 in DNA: TGTGCCACCAGCAGAGATATTAGGTTGGGAGGGGGCACTGAAGCTTTCTTT. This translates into CATSRDIRLGGGTEAFF.

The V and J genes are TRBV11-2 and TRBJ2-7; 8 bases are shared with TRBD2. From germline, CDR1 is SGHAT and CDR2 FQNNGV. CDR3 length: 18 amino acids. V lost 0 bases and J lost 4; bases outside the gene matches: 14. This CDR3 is CASSLDCGRGEVSYEQYF. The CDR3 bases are TGTGCCAGCAGCTTAGATTGTGGGCGGGGGGAAGTCTCGTACGAGCAGTACTTC.

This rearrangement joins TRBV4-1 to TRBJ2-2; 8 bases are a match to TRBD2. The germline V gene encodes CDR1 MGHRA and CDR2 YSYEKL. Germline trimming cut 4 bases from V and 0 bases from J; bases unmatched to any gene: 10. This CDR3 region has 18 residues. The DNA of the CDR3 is TGCGCCAGCAGCCTCTCCTCACAGCGGGGGCCGAACACCGGGGAGCTGTTTTTT. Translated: CASSLSSQRGPNTGELFF.

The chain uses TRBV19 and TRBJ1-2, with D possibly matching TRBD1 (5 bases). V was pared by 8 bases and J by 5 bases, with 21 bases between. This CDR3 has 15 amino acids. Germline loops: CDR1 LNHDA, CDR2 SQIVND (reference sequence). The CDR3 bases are TGTGCCAGTCGATCAAACCAGGGCGCAAAGTATGGCTACACCTTC. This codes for CASRSNQGAKYGYTF.

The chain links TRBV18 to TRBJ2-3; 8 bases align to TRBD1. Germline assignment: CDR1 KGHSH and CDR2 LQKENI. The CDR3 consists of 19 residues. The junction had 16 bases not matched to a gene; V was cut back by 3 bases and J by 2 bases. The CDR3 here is CASSPPGGAGLAYTDTQYF. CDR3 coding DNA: TGTGCCAGCTCACCGCCAGGGGGCGCAGGGTTGGCCTACACAGATACGCAGTATTTT. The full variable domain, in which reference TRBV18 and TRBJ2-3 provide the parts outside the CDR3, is NAGVMQNPRHLVRRRGQEARLRCSPMKGHSHVYWYRQLPEEGLKFMVYLQKENIIDESGMPKERFSAEFPKEGPSILRIQQVVRGDSAAYFCASSPPGGAGLAYTDTQYFGPGTRLTVL.

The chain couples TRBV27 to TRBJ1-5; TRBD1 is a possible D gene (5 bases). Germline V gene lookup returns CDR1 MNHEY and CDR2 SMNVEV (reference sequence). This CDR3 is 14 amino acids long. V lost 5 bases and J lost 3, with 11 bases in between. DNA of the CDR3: TGTGCCAGCAGTCCACGGACACCCAATCAGCCCCAGCATTTT. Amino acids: CASSPRTPNQPQHF.

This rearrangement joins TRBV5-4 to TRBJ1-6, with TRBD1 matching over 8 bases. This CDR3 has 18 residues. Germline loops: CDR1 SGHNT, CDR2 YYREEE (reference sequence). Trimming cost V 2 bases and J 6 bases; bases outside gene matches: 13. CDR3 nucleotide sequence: TGTGCCAGCAGCTTCGGCGAAAATGGACAGGGCTTTAATTCACCCCTCCACTTT. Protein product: CASSFGENGQGFNSPLHF. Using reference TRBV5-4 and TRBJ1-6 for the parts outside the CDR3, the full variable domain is ETGVTQSPTHLIKTRGQQVTLRCSSQSGHNTVSWYQQALGQGPQFIFQYYREEENGRGNFPPRFSGLQFPNYSSELNVNALELDDSALYLCASSFGENGQGFNSPLHFGNGTRLTVT.

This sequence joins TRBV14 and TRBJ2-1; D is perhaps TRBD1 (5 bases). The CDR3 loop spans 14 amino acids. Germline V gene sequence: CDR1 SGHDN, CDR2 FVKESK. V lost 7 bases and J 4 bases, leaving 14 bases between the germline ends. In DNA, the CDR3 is TGTGCCAGCAAAGTGGCCACAGGATACAATGAGCAGTTCTTC. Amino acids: CASKVATGYNEQFF.

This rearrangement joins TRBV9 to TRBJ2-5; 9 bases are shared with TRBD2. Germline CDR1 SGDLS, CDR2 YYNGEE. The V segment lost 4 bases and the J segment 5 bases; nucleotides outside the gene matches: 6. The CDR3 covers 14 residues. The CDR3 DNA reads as TGTGCCAGCAGCTCGCGGGGGGGCGTCGAGACCCAGTACTTC. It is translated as CASSSRGGVETQYF.